Following are 10 T cell receptor beta chains from one sample sequenced in a study of graft-versus-host responses after intestinal transplantation. Assay: immunoSEQ multiplex PCR; the TCRdb copy retains only in-frame clones and omits some. Here the sample spans about 9,000 clones, under 35% being singletons. There were approximately 200,000 CFSE-labeled responder cells plated together with approximately 200,000 irradiated, violet-dye-labeled stimulator cells. This sample comprised alloreactive CD8+ T cells from a mixed lymphocyte reaction culture, obtained before transplantation. Subset denoted: CFSE-low proliferating T cells sorted from approximately six-day pre-transplant mixed lymphocyte reaction (GvH or HvG direction). These receptors all come from a human patient who was an organ donor for intestinal transplantation.

By its share, this clone is medium-sized. This chain uses TRBV27 with TRBJ2-1, with 8 nucleotides matching TRBD2. J lost 3 bases, V lost 3 bases, and 4 bases had no gene match. CDR3 length equals 15 residues. CDR1 is MNHEY and CDR2 is SMNVEV in the germline V gene (reference sequence). DNA for the CDR3: TGTGCCAGCAGTTTGACTAGCGAGTACTACAATGAGCAGTTCTTC. This translates into CASSLTSEYYNEQFF.

The chain is built from TRBV4-1 and TRBJ2-2, with 12 bases aligning to TRBD1. Germline-derived CDR1 and CDR2 are MGHRA and YSYEKL. The J segment lost 7 bases and the V segment lost 3 bases, leaving 3 bases of the junction unmatched. This CDR3 contains 15 residues. The CDR3 sequence: CASSQGQGANGELFF. Here the CDR3 DNA reads TGCGCCAGCAGCCAGGGACAGGGGGCAAACGGGGAGCTGTTTTTT.

This chain links TRBV11-2 with TRBJ1-5, with a possible D match to TRBD1 (5 bases). The CDR3 is made up of 11 amino acids. CDR1 is SGHAT and CDR2 is FQNNGV in the germline V gene. V lost 8 bases and J lost 5, with 7 bases in between. CDR3 sequence: CASGRDQPQHF. CDR3 sequence (DNA): TGTGCCAGCGGCAGGGATCAGCCCCAGCATTTT.

The chain combines TRBV29-1 with TRBJ2-7, with 8 bases lining up with TRBD1. Trimming took 1 base from V and 1 from J; bases not matched to a gene: 9. Germline CDR1 SQVTM, CDR2 ANQGSEA. This CDR3 region has 16 residues. The CDR3, as DNA: TGCAGCGTTGAAGGGGGGGAAGGACAGGGTTCCTACGAGCAGTACTTC. Protein product: CSVEGGEGQGSYEQYF.

V usage is TRBV7-8 and J usage is TRBJ2-3; 8 bases agree with TRBD1. The CDR3 runs to 15 residues. With V trimmed by 4 bases and J by 0 bases, 3 bases remained unmatched. In germline, CDR1 is SGHVS, CDR2 FQNEAQ. For the CDR3, the DNA is TGTGCCAGCAGCTCTCAGGGGGCAAGCACAGATACGCAGTATTTT. Residues: CASSSQGASTDTQYF.

The chain employs TRBV5-1 and TRBJ1-2, with TRBD1 matching over 7 bases. Germline V gives CDR1 SGHRS, CDR2 YFSETQ. The V and J ends lost 4 bases and 3 bases, in that order; junction bases with no gene match: 3. The CDR3 totals 13 residues. The CDR3 bases are TGCGCCAGCAGCCCGCAGGGGGACTATGGCTACACCTTC. It yields the protein CASSPQGDYGYTF.

The chain carries TRBV5-4 and TRBJ1-2, with 7 bases aligning to TRBD1. Trimming removed 3 bases from V and 4 bases from J; junction bases left unmatched: 15. This CDR3 is 17 amino acids long. The germline gives CDR1 SGHNT, CDR2 YYREEE (reference sequence). CDR3 nucleotides: TGTGCCAGCAGCTCGTTTACAAGACAGGGCATAGGCTATGGCTACACCTTC. Its protein product is CASSSFTRQGIGYGYTF.

As for this clone: One junction end does not reproduce the germline sequence, and a read error may be involved. V usage is TRBV29-1 and J usage is TRBJ2-7; 10 bases match TRBD1. The CDR3 length is 14 residues. Germline loops: CDR1 SQVTM, CDR2 ANQGSEA. CDR3 protein: CCVDRGTGDYEQYF. The CDR3 DNA reads as TGCTGCGTTGACCGCGGGACAGGGGACTACGAGCAGTACTTC.

This clone was counted ten times or more. The CDR3 DNA reads as TGTGCCAGCAGTTACTCGATTTCAGGGTACGAGCAGTACTTC. This sequence encodes CASSYSISGYEQYF. The chain couples TRBV6-6 to TRBJ2-7, with D tentatively TRBD1 (5 bases). Per the germline V gene, CDR1 is MNHNY and CDR2 is SVGAGI (reference sequence). CDR3 length equals 14 residues. V lost 0 bases to trimming and J lost 4 bases, with 10 bases between them.

The V call is TRBV5-1, the J call TRBJ2-2; a possible D gene is TRBD1 (7 bases). Trimming took off 3 bases at V and 5 bases at J, with 17 bases between the two ends. The CDR3 length is 16 residues. Looked up from germline, CDR1 is SGHRS and CDR2 is YFSETQ. Here the CDR3 DNA reads TGCGCCAGCAGCTCGCCGGGCGGGACAGATACCGGGGAGCTGTTTTTT. Translated: CASSSPGGTDTGELFF.